The TCR beta chain under discussion was sequenced for a study of regulatory T cells in long-lasting Graves disease. Findings of the study overall: Comparison showed that persistent patients shared more public clonotypes (under 3,000) than new patients (966).

Assembly of TCR beta libraries relied on iRepertoire HTBI primers together with Arm-PCR of CDR3 regions. Each CDR3 protein gets one entry after TCRdb re-called the multiplex PCR reads with MiXCR. This table holds hundreds of thousands of distinct CDR3 sequences, 16% found once. The sample holds many counts of this clonotype. Antigen: not known. The CDR3 is 11 residues long. Germline V gene data show CDR1 as DFQATT and CDR2 as SNEGSKA (reference sequence). Trimming pared 3 bases from V and 6 bases from J, leaving 7 bases between. Regarding time point: newly diagnosed GD, antithyroid drugs for less than 3 months. The TCR library was made from RNA that had been extracted from PBMCs in TRIzol. The sample was also linked to a second study, of T cells in Graves' hyperthyroidism and ophthalmopathy. As that study records: Most clonotypes expanded in thyroid above 0.001 were likewise present in blood.

The chain employs TRBV20-1 and TRBJ2-3; no clear D. This TCR derives from a woman aged 25-40 years with Graves disease. The sample consisted of peripheral blood mononuclear cells (PBMCs), taken at new diagnosis, from a patient treated with antithyroid drugs. CDR3 loop: CSASFMDTQYF. CDR3 DNA sequence: TGCAGTGCTAGTTTTATGGATACGCAGTATTTT.